These T cell receptor beta chains were read from a single sample in a study of blood T cell repertoires in COVID-19. Method: immunoSEQ multiplex PCR; TCRdb's copy keeps in-frame clones and lacks some. The repertoire holds about 110,000 clones, with less than 85% as singletons. Sequencing was done on a sample of peripheral blood. Receptor source: a woman in her sixties or seventies with acute or convalescent COVID-19. The conserved cysteine and the conserved F or W are not part of the CDR3 here. Each record gives: V gene, J gene, CDR3 protein.

v_call: TRBV5-4; j_call: TRBJ2-4; cdr3_aa: ASSLGEVETNIQY
v_call: TRBV7-2; j_call: TRBJ2-3; cdr3_aa: ASSQTSGSGTDTQY
v_call: TRBV9; j_call: TRBJ1-1; cdr3_aa: ASSVDRADTEAF
v_call: TRBV19; j_call: TRBJ1-4; cdr3_aa: ASKGQSTNEKLF
v_call: TRBV9; j_call: TRBJ1-2; cdr3_aa: ASSVGGGVTGYT
v_call: TRBV6-6; j_call: TRBJ2-7; cdr3_aa: ASSYSRGYEQY
v_call: TRBV18; j_call: TRBJ1-5; cdr3_aa: ASSPSGGATVDQPQH
v_call: TRBV5-6; j_call: TRBJ2-5; cdr3_aa: ASSYESGGETQY
v_call: TRBV29-1; j_call: TRBJ2-3; cdr3_aa: SVVGEERTDTQY
v_call: TRBV19; j_call: TRBJ1-4; cdr3_aa: ASSMDLPSGATNEKLF
v_call: TRBV20-1; j_call: TRBJ2-5; cdr3_aa: SASPGTTQETQY
v_call: TRBV7-2; j_call: TRBJ2-7; cdr3_aa: ASSLVSGDEQY
v_call: TRBV5-1; j_call: TRBJ2-7; cdr3_aa: ASSVQGDPREQY
v_call: TRBV18; j_call: TRBJ1-6; cdr3_aa: ASTAGFWSPLH
v_call: TRBV19; j_call: TRBJ2-7; cdr3_aa: ASSSLYEQY
v_call: TRBV6-5; j_call: TRBJ2-7; cdr3_aa: ASRNPGQNYEQY
v_call: TRBV19; j_call: TRBJ2-3; cdr3_aa: ASSTGLAATDTQY
v_call: TRBV24-1; j_call: TRBJ2-3; cdr3_aa: ATSDSNREGSNTQY
v_call: TRBV25-1; j_call: TRBJ2-6; cdr3_aa: ASSRGGSGANVLT
v_call: TRBV29-1; j_call: TRBJ1-1; cdr3_aa: SVEKGRNTEAF
v_call: TRBV27; j_call: TRBJ2-7; cdr3_aa: ASSLESTSMYEQY
v_call: TRBV7-6; j_call: TRBJ2-5; cdr3_aa: AGQPAPQETQY
v_call: TRBV2; j_call: TRBJ2-3; cdr3_aa: ASSERLAGDTQY
v_call: TRBV6-1; j_call: TRBJ1-1; cdr3_aa: ASSETARMNTEAF
v_call: TRBV11-2; j_call: TRBJ1-5; cdr3_aa: ASSAGTGTNQPQH
v_call: TRBV7-9; j_call: TRBJ2-7; cdr3_aa: ASSFGSYEQY
v_call: TRBV29-1; j_call: TRBJ2-7; cdr3_aa: SAAGAYEQY
v_call: TRBV7-5; j_call: TRBJ1-6; cdr3_aa: ARSLAGACSPLH
v_call: TRBV28; j_call: TRBJ1-1; cdr3_aa: ASSSAGQPNTEAF
v_call: TRBV6-5; j_call: TRBJ2-2; cdr3_aa: ASSWGGVPLGGELF
v_call: TRBV28; j_call: TRBJ1-1; cdr3_aa: ASSFLRQSLTPNTEAF
v_call: TRBV24-1; j_call: TRBJ2-5; cdr3_aa: ATSDFGTSVQETQY
v_call: TRBV10-2; j_call: TRBJ1-5; cdr3_aa: ASRRQRCYQPQH
v_call: TRBV27; j_call: TRBJ1-2; cdr3_aa: ASSPGRHAGLYGYT
v_call: TRBV27; j_call: TRBJ2-3; cdr3_aa: ASSLSPYTDTQY
v_call: TRBV9; j_call: TRBJ2-7; cdr3_aa: ASSTGQETYEQY
v_call: TRBV6-2/TRBV6-3; j_call: TRBJ1-5; cdr3_aa: ASSYMGSLSNQPQH
v_call: TRBV11-3; j_call: TRBJ1-1; cdr3_aa: ASSSGTGNAAF
v_call: TRBV19; j_call: TRBJ2-5; cdr3_aa: ASSTPLGRETQY
v_call: TRBV30; j_call: TRBJ1-2; cdr3_aa: AWSRGDGGYT
v_call: TRBV5-1; j_call: TRBJ2-3; cdr3_aa: ASRKDSWADTQY
v_call: TRBV19; j_call: TRBJ2-2; cdr3_aa: ASSMGTVHRELF
v_call: TRBV19; j_call: TRBJ2-3; cdr3_aa: ASSLQGSTDTQY
v_call: TRBV27; j_call: TRBJ2-7; cdr3_aa: ASSLSLGGSGEQY
v_call: TRBV18; j_call: TRBJ1-1; cdr3_aa: ASSPPSGGNTEAF
v_call: TRBV6-5; j_call: TRBJ2-7; cdr3_aa: ASSPGQGIHEQY
v_call: TRBV2; j_call: TRBJ2-7; cdr3_aa: ASGAEMRYEQY
v_call: TRBV4-3; j_call: TRBJ2-1; cdr3_aa: ASSRHAAGDYNEQF
v_call: TRBV5-1; j_call: TRBJ1-6; cdr3_aa: ASSLKPRGQDNSPLH
v_call: TRBV3-1/TRBV3-2; j_call: TRBJ2-1; cdr3_aa: ASSKRGGQGEQF
v_call: TRBV7-2; j_call: TRBJ1-2; cdr3_aa: ASSHGQGEYGYT
v_call: TRBV4-1; j_call: TRBJ1-5; cdr3_aa: ASSLHAITENSNQPQH
v_call: TRBV9; j_call: TRBJ1-6; cdr3_aa: ASSEGVNNSPLH
v_call: TRBV30; j_call: TRBJ2-3; cdr3_aa: AWSLPGKNTQY
v_call: TRBV4-3; j_call: TRBJ1-1; cdr3_aa: ASSQVTGGEGNTEAF